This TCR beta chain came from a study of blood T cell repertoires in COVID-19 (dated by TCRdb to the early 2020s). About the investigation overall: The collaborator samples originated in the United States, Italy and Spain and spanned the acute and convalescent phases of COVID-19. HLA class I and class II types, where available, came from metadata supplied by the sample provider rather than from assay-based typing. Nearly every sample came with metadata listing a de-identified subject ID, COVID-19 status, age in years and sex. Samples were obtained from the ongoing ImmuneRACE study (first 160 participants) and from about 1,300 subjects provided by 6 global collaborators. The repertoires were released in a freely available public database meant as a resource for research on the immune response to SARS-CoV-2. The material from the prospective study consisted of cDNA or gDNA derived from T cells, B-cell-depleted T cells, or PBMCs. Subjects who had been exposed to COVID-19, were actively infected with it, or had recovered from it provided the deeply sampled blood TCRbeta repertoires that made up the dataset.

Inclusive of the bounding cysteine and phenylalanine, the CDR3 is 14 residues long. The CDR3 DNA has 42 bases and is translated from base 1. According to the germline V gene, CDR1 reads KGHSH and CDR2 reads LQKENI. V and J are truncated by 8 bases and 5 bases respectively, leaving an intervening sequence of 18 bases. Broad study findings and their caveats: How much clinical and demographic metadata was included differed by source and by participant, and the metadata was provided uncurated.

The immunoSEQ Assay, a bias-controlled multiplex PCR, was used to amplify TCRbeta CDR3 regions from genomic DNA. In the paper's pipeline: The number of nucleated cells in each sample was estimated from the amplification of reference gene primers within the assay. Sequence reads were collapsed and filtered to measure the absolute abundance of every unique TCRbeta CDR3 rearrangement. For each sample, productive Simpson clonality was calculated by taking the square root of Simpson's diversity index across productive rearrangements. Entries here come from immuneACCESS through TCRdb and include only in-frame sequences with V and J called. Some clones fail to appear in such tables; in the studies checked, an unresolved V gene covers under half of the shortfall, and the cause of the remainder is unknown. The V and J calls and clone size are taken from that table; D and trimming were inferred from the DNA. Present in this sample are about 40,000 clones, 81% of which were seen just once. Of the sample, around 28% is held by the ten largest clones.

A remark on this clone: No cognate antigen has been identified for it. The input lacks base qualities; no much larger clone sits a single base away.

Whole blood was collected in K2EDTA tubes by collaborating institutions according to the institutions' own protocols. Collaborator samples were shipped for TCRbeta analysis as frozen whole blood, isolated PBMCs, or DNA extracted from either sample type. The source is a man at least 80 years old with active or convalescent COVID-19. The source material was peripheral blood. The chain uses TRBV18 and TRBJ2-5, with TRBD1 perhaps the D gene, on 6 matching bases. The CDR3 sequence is CASTQTQGRETQYF. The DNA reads TGTGCCAGCACCCAGACACAGGGCCGGGAGACCCAGTACTTC.